This TCR beta chain was identified during a study of tumor and adjacent non-tumor tissue in lung cancer. Background on the study: The cohort had 12 adenocarcinoma, 2 squamous cell and 1 small cell patients. Samples averaged approximately 4.2 million productive TCRbeta reads each.

The template was RNA from unsorted bulk tissue. The normal lung tissue was taken more than 3 cm from the tumor edge. Study findings and constraints: Tumor tissue had significantly higher TCR diversity than normal lung. In normal lung, the top 100 clones were significantly more dominant than in tumor.

A modified ARM-PCR protocol with three rounds of nested PCR amplified TCRbeta. TCRdb itself ran the multiplex PCR reads through MiXCR, one entry per CDR3 protein. The data show more than 45,000 distinct CDR3 sequences, around three quarters seen once. For this clonotype: Its antigen is undetermined.

The sample was distant non-tumor lung tissue. This TCR came from a woman aged 55-75 years with non-small cell lung cancer.

In DNA form, the CDR3 reads TGCGCCAGCAGTCCGGACCGCCTCCCACGGAGTAATGAAAAACTGTTTTTT. Its translation is CASSPDRLPRSNEKLFF. The chain is built from TRBV5-1 and TRBJ1-4; no definite D call. This CDR3 comprises 17 residues. Germline V CDR1 and CDR2: SGHRS, YFSETQ. Trimming removed 5 bases from V and 4 bases from J, with 21 bases in between.